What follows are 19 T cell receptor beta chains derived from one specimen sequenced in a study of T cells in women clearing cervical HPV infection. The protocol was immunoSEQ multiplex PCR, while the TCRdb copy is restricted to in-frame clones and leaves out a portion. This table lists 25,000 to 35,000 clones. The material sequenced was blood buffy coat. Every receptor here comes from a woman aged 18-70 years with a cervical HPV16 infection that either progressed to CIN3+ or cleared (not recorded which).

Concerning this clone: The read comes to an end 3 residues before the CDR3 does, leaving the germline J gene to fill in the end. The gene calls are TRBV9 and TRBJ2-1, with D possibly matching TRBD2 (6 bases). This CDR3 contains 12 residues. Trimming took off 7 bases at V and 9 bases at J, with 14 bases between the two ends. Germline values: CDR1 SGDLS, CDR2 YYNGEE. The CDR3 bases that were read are TGTGCCAGCCGCCGGGTGGGGGGTGAG. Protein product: CASRRVGGE. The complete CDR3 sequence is CASRRVGGEQFF.

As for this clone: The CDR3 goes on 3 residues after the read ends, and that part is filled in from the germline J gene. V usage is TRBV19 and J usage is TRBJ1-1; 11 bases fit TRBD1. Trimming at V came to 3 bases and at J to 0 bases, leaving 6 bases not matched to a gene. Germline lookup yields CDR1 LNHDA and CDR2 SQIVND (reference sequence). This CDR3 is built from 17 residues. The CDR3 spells CASSIPRDRGVNTEAFF. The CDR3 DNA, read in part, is TGTGCCAGTAGTATCCCCCGGGACAGGGGGGTGAACACTGAA.

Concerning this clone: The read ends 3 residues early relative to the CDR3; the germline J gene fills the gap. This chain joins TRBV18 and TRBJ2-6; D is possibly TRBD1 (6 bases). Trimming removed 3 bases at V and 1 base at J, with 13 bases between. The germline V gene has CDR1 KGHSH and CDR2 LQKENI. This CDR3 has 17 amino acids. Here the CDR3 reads CASSPQPDRSGANVLTF. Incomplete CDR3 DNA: TGTGCCAGCTCACCCCAACCCGACAGGTCTGGGGCCAACGTC.

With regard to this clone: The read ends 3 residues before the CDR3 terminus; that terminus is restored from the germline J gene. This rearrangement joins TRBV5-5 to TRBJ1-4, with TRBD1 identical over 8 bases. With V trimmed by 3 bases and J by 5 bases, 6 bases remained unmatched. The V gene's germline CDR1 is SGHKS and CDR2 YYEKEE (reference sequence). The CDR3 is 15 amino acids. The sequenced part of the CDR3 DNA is TGTGCCAGCAGCTCGTATAGGACAGGGAATGAAAAA. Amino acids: CASSSYRTGNEK. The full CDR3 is CASSSYRTGNEKLFF.

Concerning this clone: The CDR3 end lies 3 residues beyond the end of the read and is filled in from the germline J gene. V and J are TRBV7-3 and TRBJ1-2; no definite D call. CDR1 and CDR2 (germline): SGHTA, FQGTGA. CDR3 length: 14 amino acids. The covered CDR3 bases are TGTGCCAGCAGCTTAGGACTAGCGCACAATGAC. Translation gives CASSLGLAHND. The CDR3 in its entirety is CASSLGLAHNDYTF.

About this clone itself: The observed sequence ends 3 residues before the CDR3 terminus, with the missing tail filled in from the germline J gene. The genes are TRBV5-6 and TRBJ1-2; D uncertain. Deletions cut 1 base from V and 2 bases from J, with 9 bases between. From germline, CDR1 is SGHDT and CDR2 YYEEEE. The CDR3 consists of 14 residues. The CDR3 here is CASSLSAANYGYTF. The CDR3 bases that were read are TGTGCCAGCAGCTTGAGCGCGGCAAACTATGGC. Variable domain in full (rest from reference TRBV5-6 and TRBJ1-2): DAGVTQSPTHLIKTRGQQVTLRCSPKSGHDTVSWYQQALGQGPQFIFQYYEEEERQRGNFPDRFSGHQFPNYSSELNVNALLLGDSALYLCASSLSAANYGYTFGSGTRLTVV.

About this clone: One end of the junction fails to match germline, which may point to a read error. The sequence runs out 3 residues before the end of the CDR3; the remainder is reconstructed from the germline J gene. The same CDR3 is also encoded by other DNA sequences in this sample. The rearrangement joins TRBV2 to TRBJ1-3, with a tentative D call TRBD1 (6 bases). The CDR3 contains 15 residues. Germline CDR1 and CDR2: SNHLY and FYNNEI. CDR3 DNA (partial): TGTGCCAGCAGCCTAACAGGGAATACTGGAAACACT. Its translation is CASSLTGNTGNT. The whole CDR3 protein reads CASSLTGNTGNTIYF.

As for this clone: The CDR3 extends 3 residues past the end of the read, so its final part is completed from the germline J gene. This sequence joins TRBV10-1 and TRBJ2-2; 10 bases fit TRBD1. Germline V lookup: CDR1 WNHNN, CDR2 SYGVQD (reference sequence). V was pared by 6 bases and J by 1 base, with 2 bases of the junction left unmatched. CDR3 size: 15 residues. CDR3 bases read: TGCGCCAGCAGCCGGGACAGGGGGAACACCGGGGAG. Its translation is CASSRDRGNTGE. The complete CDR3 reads CASSRDRGNTGELFF.

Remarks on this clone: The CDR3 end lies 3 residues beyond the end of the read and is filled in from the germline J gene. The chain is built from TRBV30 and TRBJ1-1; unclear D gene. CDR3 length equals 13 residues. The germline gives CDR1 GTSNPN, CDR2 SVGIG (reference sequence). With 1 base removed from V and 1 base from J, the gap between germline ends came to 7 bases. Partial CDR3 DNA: TGTGCCTGGAGTGGGCAGAAGAACACTGAA. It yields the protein CAWSGQKNTE. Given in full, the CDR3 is CAWSGQKNTEAFF. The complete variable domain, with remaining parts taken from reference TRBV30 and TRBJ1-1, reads SQTIHQWPATLVQPVGSPLSLECTVEGTSNPNLYWYRQAAGRGLQLLFYSVGIGQISSEVPQNLSASRPQDRQFILSSKKLLLSDSGFYLCAWSGQKNTEAFFGQGTRLTVV.

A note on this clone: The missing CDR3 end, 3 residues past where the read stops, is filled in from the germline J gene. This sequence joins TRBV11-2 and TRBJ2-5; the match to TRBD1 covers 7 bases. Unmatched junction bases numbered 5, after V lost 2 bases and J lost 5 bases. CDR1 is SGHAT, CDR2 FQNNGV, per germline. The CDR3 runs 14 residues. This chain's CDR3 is CASSLIGGVETQYF. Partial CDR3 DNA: TGTGCCAGCAGCTTAATAGGGGGCGTGGAGACC.

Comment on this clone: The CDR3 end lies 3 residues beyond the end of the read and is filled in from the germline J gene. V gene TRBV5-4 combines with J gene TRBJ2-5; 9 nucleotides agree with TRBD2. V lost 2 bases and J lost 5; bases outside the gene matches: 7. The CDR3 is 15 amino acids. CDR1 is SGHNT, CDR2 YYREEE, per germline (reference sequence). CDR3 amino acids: CASSFSLAGTETQYF. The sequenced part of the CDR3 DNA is TGTGCCAGCAGCTTTTCCCTAGCGGGAACGGAGACC.

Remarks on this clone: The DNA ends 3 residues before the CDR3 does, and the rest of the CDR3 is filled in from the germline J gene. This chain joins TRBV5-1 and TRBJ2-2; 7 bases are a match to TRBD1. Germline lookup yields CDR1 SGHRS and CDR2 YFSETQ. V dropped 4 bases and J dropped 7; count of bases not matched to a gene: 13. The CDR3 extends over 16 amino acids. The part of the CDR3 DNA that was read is TGCGCCAGCAGCCTTAACCCCACAGGGGCTGGCGGGGAG. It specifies CASSLNPTGAGGE. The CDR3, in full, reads CASSLNPTGAGGELFF.

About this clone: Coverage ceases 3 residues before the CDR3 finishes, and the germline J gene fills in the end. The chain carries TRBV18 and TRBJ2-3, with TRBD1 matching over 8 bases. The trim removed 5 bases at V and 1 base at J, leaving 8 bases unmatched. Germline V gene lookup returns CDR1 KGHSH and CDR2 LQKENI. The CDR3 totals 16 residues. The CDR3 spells CASSLWEQGGTDTQYF. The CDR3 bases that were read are TGTGCCAGCTCATTGTGGGAACAGGGGGGCACAGATACG.

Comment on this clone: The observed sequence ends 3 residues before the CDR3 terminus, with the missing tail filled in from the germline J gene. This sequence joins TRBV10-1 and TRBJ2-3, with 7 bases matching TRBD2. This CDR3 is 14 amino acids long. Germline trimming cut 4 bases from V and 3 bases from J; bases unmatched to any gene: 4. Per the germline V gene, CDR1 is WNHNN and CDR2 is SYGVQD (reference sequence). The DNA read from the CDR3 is TGCGCCAGCAGTGCAGCGGGACGGACAGATACG. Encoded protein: CASSAAGRTDT. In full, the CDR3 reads CASSAAGRTDTQYF.

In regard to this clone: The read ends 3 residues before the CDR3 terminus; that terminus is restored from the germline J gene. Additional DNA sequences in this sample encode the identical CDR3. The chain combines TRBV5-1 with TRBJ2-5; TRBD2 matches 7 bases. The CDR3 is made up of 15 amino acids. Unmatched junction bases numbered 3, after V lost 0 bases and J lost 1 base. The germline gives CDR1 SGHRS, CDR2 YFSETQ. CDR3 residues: CASSLGGSGQETQYF. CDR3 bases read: TGCGCCAGCAGCTTGGGCGGGAGCGGCCAAGAGACC.

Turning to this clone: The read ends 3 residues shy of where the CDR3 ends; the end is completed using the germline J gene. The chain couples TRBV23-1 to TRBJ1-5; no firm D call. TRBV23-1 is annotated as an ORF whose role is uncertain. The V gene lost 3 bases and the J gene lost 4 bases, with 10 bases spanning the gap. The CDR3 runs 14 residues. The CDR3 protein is CASSQRGRNQPQHF. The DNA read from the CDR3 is TGCGCCAGCAGTCAGCGGGGTAGGAATCAGCCC.

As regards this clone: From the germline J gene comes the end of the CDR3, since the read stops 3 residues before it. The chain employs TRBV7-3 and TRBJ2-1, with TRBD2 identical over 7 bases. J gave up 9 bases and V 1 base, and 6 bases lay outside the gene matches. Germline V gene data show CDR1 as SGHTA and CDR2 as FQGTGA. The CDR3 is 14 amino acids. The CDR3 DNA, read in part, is TGTGCCAGCAGCTTAATCGGGCGGGAGAGTGAG. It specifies CASSLIGRESE. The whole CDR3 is CASSLIGRESEQFF.

The CDR3 DNA, read in part, is TGCGCCAGCAGCTTAGAGGGTACAAAACCGGCCGGGGAG. As protein: CASSLEGTKPAGE. The whole CDR3 is CASSLEGTKPAGELFF. The chain couples TRBV5-1 to TRBJ2-2, with D perhaps TRBD2 (5 bases). The CDR3 extends 3 residues past the end of the read, so its final part is completed from the germline J gene. The length of the CDR3 is 16 residues. V lost 2 bases, J lost 6 bases, and 17 bases lay in between. Germline CDR1 and CDR2: SGHRS and YFSETQ.

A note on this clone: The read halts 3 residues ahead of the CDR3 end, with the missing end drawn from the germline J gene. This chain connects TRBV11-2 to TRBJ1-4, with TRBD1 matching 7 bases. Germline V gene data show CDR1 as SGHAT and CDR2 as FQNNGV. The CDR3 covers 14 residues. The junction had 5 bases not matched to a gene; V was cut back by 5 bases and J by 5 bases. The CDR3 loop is CASSIQGNNEKLFF. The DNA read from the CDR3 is TGTGCCAGCAGCATACAGGGGAACAATGAAAAA.